Shown below are 28 T cell receptor beta chains from a single sample sequenced in a study of T cell responses to AZD1222 COVID-19 vaccine. The protocol was immunoSEQ multiplex PCR, while the TCRdb copy is restricted to in-frame clones and leaves out a portion. This table has 98,000 or so clones, approximately 86% appearing once. The source material was peripheral blood, sampled 28 days after the second dose of the MenACWY control vaccine. These receptors all stem from an adult who received the MenACWY meningococcal vaccine as a control.

The rearrangement uses TRBV19 and TRBJ1-4, with 7 bases lining up with TRBD1. Trimming removed 3 bases from V and 5 bases from J; junction bases left unmatched: 6. The CDR3 consists of 15 residues. Germline V gene data show CDR1 as LNHDA and CDR2 as SQIVND (reference sequence). CDR3 region: CASSIRDSLNEKLFF. CDR3 in DNA: TGTGCCAGTAGTATTCGGGACAGCCTGAATGAAAAACTGTTTTTT.

The rearrangement links TRBV2 to TRBJ1-1, with D possibly TRBD1 on 5 matching bases. In germline, CDR1 is SNHLY, CDR2 FYNNEI. The length of the CDR3 is 14 residues. V lost 7 bases, J lost 0 bases, and 12 bases lay in between. The CDR3 DNA reads as TGTGCCAGCACTTTTGGACAAATGAACACTGAAGCTTTCTTT. This encodes CASTFGQMNTEAFF.

This clone was counted only a few times. V usage is TRBV2 and J usage is TRBJ1-1, with 7 bases lining up with TRBD1. The CDR3 has 15 residues. The germline gives CDR1 SNHLY, CDR2 FYNNEI. Losses at the gene ends were 6 bases for V and 3 bases for J; bases not matched to a gene: 10. In nucleotides, the CDR3 is TGTGCCAGCAGGGGAGGGACAGCCTGGGACACTGAAGCTTTCTTT. Translating it yields CASRGGTAWDTEAFF.

The V gene is TRBV5-1, the J gene TRBJ1-1; D gene unclear. The CDR3 loop spans 14 amino acids. CDR1 and CDR2 (germline): SGHRS, YFSETQ. Trimming removed 0 bases at V and 3 bases at J, with 9 bases between. CDR3 in DNA: TGCGCCAGCAGCTTGGCGAGGGCTGACACTGAAGCTTTCTTT. Translation gives CASSLARADTEAFF.

The chain couples TRBV7-9 to TRBJ2-1; 7 positions match TRBD2. Germline lookup yields CDR1 SEHNR and CDR2 FQNEAQ (reference sequence). CDR3 size: 15 residues. V shed 0 bases and J 9 bases; nucleotides not matched to a gene: 8. CDR3 loop: CASSLAGMRGTEQFF. The CDR3 nucleotides read TGTGCCAGCAGCTTAGCGGGGATGCGGGGGACTGAGCAGTTCTTC.

The CDR3: CASSPPGLASYEQYF. The CDR3 nucleotides read TGTGCCAGCAGCCCCCCGGGACTAGCCTCCTACGAGCAGTACTTC. The chain carries TRBV5-4 and TRBJ2-7, with 9 bases identical to TRBD2. Germline V gene lookup returns CDR1 SGHNT and CDR2 YYREEE (reference sequence). CDR3 length: 15 residues. The ends lost 4 bases at V and 0 bases at J; junction bases unmatched: 5.

The V gene is TRBV2, the J gene TRBJ2-7; possible D gene TRBD2, 5 bases. Germline CDR1 is SNHLY and CDR2 is FYNNEI. The length of the CDR3 is 12 residues. Trimming cost V 7 bases and J 5 bases, with 12 bases left between them. The CDR3 loop reads CASKLDLDEQYF. The CDR3 DNA follows: TGTGCCAGCAAACTGGACTTGGACGAGCAGTACTTC.

This chain links TRBV7-8 with TRBJ1-6; TRBD1 might be the D (5 bases). The length of the CDR3 is 13 residues. Germline V gene data show CDR1 as SGHVS and CDR2 as FQNEAQ. The germline V and J ends were trimmed by 0 bases and 10 bases, with 7 bases remaining between them. Here the CDR3 DNA reads TGTGCCAGCAGCTTAGCCAGGGAGTCACCCCTCCACTTT. Its translation: CASSLARESPLHF.

The chain joins TRBV7-9 to TRBJ2-1; perhaps TRBD1 as D (5 bases). V was clipped by 1 base and J by 0 bases, with 10 bases between them. CDR3 length equals 16 residues. Germline CDR1 reads SEHNR; CDR2 reads FQNEAQ (reference sequence). CDR3 nucleotide sequence: TGTGCCAGCAGCTTAGTGGGTCAGGGCTCCTACAATGAGCAGTTCTTC. This sequence encodes CASSLVGQGSYNEQFF.

This chain links TRBV4-1 with TRBJ2-3; possible D gene TRBD2, 6 bases. Looked up from germline, CDR1 is MGHRA and CDR2 is YSYEKL. V was trimmed by 0 bases and J by 2 bases, leaving 15 bases between them. The CDR3 is made up of 17 amino acids. CDR3 in DNA: TGCGCCAGCAGCCAAGATGGGACTGGAGCACTCACAGATACGCAGTATTTT. The encoded protein is CASSQDGTGALTDTQYF.

This clone was recorded a few times. V gene TRBV12-3 or TRBV12-4 combines with J gene TRBJ1-5; D is perhaps TRBD1 (5 bases). V was cut by 4 bases and J by 7 bases, with 11 bases left in between. The CDR3 covers 13 residues. For the CDR3, the DNA is TGTGCCAGCAGTTCTCAGGGTGAGCAGCCCCAGCATTTT. This encodes CASSSQGEQPQHF.

The genes are TRBV20-1 and TRBJ1-5, with a possible D match to TRBD1 (5 bases). CDR1 is DFQATT and CDR2 is SNEGSKA in the germline V gene (reference sequence). V lost 3 bases, J lost 4 bases, and 19 bases lay in between. This CDR3 is 16 amino acids long. CDR3 sequence (DNA): TGCAGTGCTAGTCCAGGGTCCCAAACTTCAAATCAGCCCCAGCATTTT. This sequence encodes CSASPGSQTSNQPQHF.

The J gene is TRBJ1-1, the V gene TRBV24-1; no clear D. In germline, CDR1 is KGHDR, CDR2 SFDVKD. The CDR3 has 11 residues. Trimming left V 6 bases short and J 8 bases short, with 9 bases between. The DNA for the CDR3 is TGTGCCACCAGTCACGGCGGGGAAGCTTTCTTT. Translating gives CATSHGGEAFF.

As concerns this clone: The sample has other DNA sequences that encode this CDR3 too. The V and J genes are TRBV6-2 or TRBV6-3 and TRBJ2-1; D call uncertain. V was pared by 3 bases and J by 1 base, with 1 base between. The CDR3 has 12 amino acids. Germline CDR1 and CDR2: MNHEY and SVGEGT. The CDR3 nucleotides read TGTGCCAGCAGTTATTCCTACAATGAGCAGTTCTTC. The encoded protein is CASSYSYNEQFF.

The genes are TRBV5-1 and TRBJ2-2; D call uncertain. The CDR3 is 14 residues long. V was clipped by 0 bases and J by 3 bases, with 6 bases between them. Germline V gene data show CDR1 as SGHRS and CDR2 as YFSETQ. The CDR3 loop is CASSLVADTGELFF. The CDR3 DNA sequence: TGCGCCAGCAGCTTGGTTGCAGACACCGGGGAGCTGTTTTTT. The full variable domain, rest sourced from reference TRBV5-1 and TRBJ2-2, is KAGVTQTPRYLIKTRGQQVTLSCSPISGHRSVSWYQQTPGQGLQFLFEYFSETQRNKGNFPGRFSGRQFSNSRSEMNVSTLELGDSALYLCASSLVADTGELFFGEGSRLTVL.

The chain couples TRBV30 to TRBJ1-2, with D unclear. The V gene's germline CDR1 is GTSNPN and CDR2 SVGIG (reference sequence). This CDR3 is built from 13 residues. V was cut by 3 bases and J by 6 bases, with 14 bases left in between. CDR3 DNA: TGTGCCTGGAGGACCTTCCCCTTCCATGGCTACACCTTC. It yields the protein CAWRTFPFHGYTF.

This chain uses TRBV12-3 or TRBV12-4 with TRBJ2-2; no clear D gene. The CDR3 consists of 13 residues. Trimming shortened V by 8 bases and J by 5 bases, and 12 bases separated the two germline ends. The CDR3: CASGLEATGELFF. CDR3 in DNA: TGTGCCAGCGGCCTTGAAGCTACCGGGGAGCTGTTTTTT.

The rearrangement uses TRBV28 and TRBJ1-1, with a possible D match to TRBD1 (5 bases). Trimming stripped 1 base from V and 5 bases from J, with 11 bases between. There are 14 residues in the CDR3. CDR1 and CDR2 from the germline V gene are MDHEN and SYDVKM. The CDR3 is CASSLSAGPTEAFF. The CDR3, as DNA: TGTGCCAGCAGTTTATCAGCAGGGCCAACTGAAGCTTTCTTT.

The rearrangement uses TRBV7-2 and TRBJ1-1, with TRBD1 as a possible D gene (5 bases). The CDR3 covers 15 residues. The V gene's germline CDR1 is SGHTA and CDR2 FQGNSA. The V end lost 2 bases, the J end lost 4 bases, and 14 bases lay between the germline ends. The CDR3 region has the DNA TGTGCCAGCAGCTTAAGACAGTACCAGTCCACTGAAGCTTTCTTT. The encoded protein is CASSLRQYQSTEAFF.

This clone was seen just once. The genes are TRBV7-9 and TRBJ2-5, with 7 bases identical to TRBD1. Germline CDR1 is SEHNR and CDR2 is FQNEAQ (reference sequence). V was clipped by 4 bases and J by 5 bases; unmatched bases: 4. This CDR3 region has 13 residues. CDR3 sequence reads: CASSYRGGETQYF. The CDR3 nucleotides are TGTGCCAGCAGCTACAGGGGCGGGGAGACCCAGTACTTC. Complete variable domain (other parts from reference TRBV7-9 and TRBJ2-5): DTGVSQNPRHKITKRGQNVTFRCDPISEHNRLYWYRQTLGQGPEFLTYFQNEAQLEKSRLLSDRFSAERPKGSFSTLEIQRTEQGDSAMYLCASSYRGGETQYFGPGTRLLVL.

The J gene is TRBJ1-1, the V gene TRBV6-1; weak D call: TRBD1 (5 bases). Germline V lookup: CDR1 MNHNS, CDR2 SASEGT. The CDR3 contains 15 residues. V lost 1 base and J lost 1, with 10 bases in between. The CDR3 sequence is CASSEVAGANTEAFF. The DNA for the CDR3 is TGTGCCAGCAGTGAAGTTGCTGGGGCGAACACTGAAGCTTTCTTT.

J is TRBJ1-2 and V is TRBV9; TRBD1 is a possible D gene (5 bases). The CDR3 sequence is 14 residues long. V gave up 2 bases and J gave up 2 bases, with 10 bases separating them. Germline CDR1 reads SGDLS; CDR2 reads YYNGEE. CDR3 amino acids: CASSVGRVNYGYTF. CDR3 nucleotides: TGTGCCAGCAGCGTGGGCAGGGTAAACTATGGCTACACCTTC. Full variable domain (rest looked up from reference TRBV9 and TRBJ1-2): DSGVTQTPKHLITATGQRVTLRCSPRSGDLSVYWYQQSLDQGLQFLIQYYNGEERAKGNILERFSAQQFPDLHSELNLSSLELGDSALYFCASSVGRVNYGYTFGSGTRLTVV.

The J gene is TRBJ2-2, the V gene TRBV4-3; D is perhaps TRBD1 or TRBD2 (5 bases each). The CDR3 contains 13 residues. Germline-derived CDR1 and CDR2 are LGHNA and YSLEER. Between the trimmed V and J ends, which lost 4 bases and 7 bases, there was a span of 10 bases. The CDR3 loop is CASSPGTGGELFF. The CDR3 nucleotides read TGCGCCAGCAGCCCGGGGACGGGCGGGGAGCTGTTTTTT.

The chain couples TRBV11-2 to TRBJ1-5; no reliable D call. Trimming left V 2 bases short and J 1 base short, with 3 bases between. Germline V gives CDR1 SGHAT, CDR2 FQNNGV. The CDR3 contains 13 residues. The CDR3 DNA reads as TGTGCCAGCAGCTTATCCAGCAATCAGCCCCAGCATTTT. This codes for CASSLSSNQPQHF.

CDR3: CASSYSAGFNEQYF. The CDR3 bases are TGTGCCAGCAGTTACTCCGCAGGGTTCAACGAGCAGTACTTC. This rearrangement joins TRBV6-5 to TRBJ2-7; D may be TRBD1 (5 bases). V was pared by 0 bases and J by 5 bases, with 11 bases between. The CDR3 spans 14 residues. Germline lookup yields CDR1 MNHEY and CDR2 SVGAGI.

This clone turned up a few times. The J gene is TRBJ1-5, the V gene TRBV18, with TRBD1 as a possible D gene (5 bases). The V end lost 3 bases, the J end lost 6 bases, and 9 bases lay between the germline ends. Germline CDR1 reads KGHSH; CDR2 reads LQKENI. The CDR3 consists of 13 residues. CDR3 loop: CASSPGTGQPQHF. As DNA, the CDR3 is TGTGCCAGCTCACCTGGGACCGGTCAGCCCCAGCATTTT.

The chain recombines TRBV7-2 with TRBJ1-1; 10 bases agree with TRBD1. The trim removed 4 bases at V and 4 bases at J, leaving 3 bases unmatched. Germline lookup yields CDR1 SGHTA and CDR2 FQGNSA. The CDR3 runs to 14 residues. The CDR3 region has the DNA TGTGCCAGCAGCTCCTGGACAGGGGGCACTGAAGCTTTCTTT. Its protein product is CASSSWTGGTEAFF.

J is TRBJ2-3 and V is TRBV6-5; D is ambiguous. The CDR3 loop spans 15 amino acids. Per the germline V gene, CDR1 is MNHEY and CDR2 is SVGAGI. Trimming shortened V by 0 bases and J by 2 bases, and 9 bases separated the two germline ends. Here the CDR3 reads CASSYSSLLTDTQYF. The CDR3, as DNA: TGTGCCAGCAGTTACTCGTCCCTACTCACAGATACGCAGTATTTT.